This record covers a single TCR beta chain. The source of the sample is a study of blood T cell repertoires in COVID-19. Recruits, aged roughly 18 to 89 years, lived in under 25 US areas. The study assigned cohorts using participant-reported clinical history. Study processing details: Quantification of nucleated cells was approximated via reference gene primer amplification. Here immunoSEQ multiplex PCR was the method, and the copy in TCRdb shows in-frame clones only, minus some. The V and J calls and clone size are taken from that table; D and trimming were inferred from the DNA. The sample records approximately 400,000 clones, more than 75% being singletons. The sequenced sample was PBMCs or T cells enriched from blood (not recorded which). The clonotype comes from a man aged 30 to 39 who had recovered from COVID-19.

This CDR3 is CASSPLDRPNYGYTF. The CDR3 DNA sequence: TGTGCCAGTAGTCCCTTGGACAGGCCTAACTATGGCTACACCTTC. This chain connects TRBV19 to TRBJ1-2, with 7 bases matching TRBD1. Germline V lookup: CDR1 LNHDA, CDR2 SQIVND (reference sequence). The CDR3 has 15 amino acids. The V segment lost 5 bases and the J segment 0 bases; nucleotides outside the gene matches: 6.